This T cell receptor beta chain appears in the sequencing data of a study of spatial heterogeneity in lung cancer. Looking at the study overall: Strongly correlated with TCR transcript counts in tumor regions was a T cell module score, which was a transcriptional module score calculated from matched bulk RNA-seq. Study observations and caveats: Estimated coverage of tumor T cells was 5.5% to 9% for alpha and 11% to 15% for beta chains. Tumors with more nonsynonymous mutations had more expanded intratumoral alpha and beta TCRs.

As to time point: sample taken at primary tumor resection. The authors sequenced whole RNA from tumor, nontumor lung or frozen PBMC without sorting. One entry per CDR3 protein, called by TCRdb with MiXCR from the 5' RACE reads. Counted here are more than 700 distinct CDR3 sequences, under 40% occurring once; the ten biggest clones make up about 28%. This clonotype has more than one count but fewer than ten. What it binds is unknown. CDR1 is MNHEY and CDR2 is SMNVEV in the germline V gene (reference sequence). V trimming: 6 bases; J trimming: 4 bases; junction bases outside the gene matches: 11. This CDR3 contains 16 residues.

The TCR originated in a male donor with early-stage non-small cell lung cancer. The chain combines TRBV27 with TRBJ2-5, with 10 positions matching TRBD2. The sample consisted of lung tumor tissue, taken at surgery. The CDR3 DNA reads as TGTGCCAGCAGGACTCTAGCGGGAGCCGCTTTAGAGACCCAGTACTTC. Amino acid sequence: CASRTLAGAALETQYF.